This TCR beta chain emerged from a study of blood T cell repertoires in COVID-19. As for the study in general: In each case, the material was cDNA or gDNA derived from T cells, B-cell-depleted T cells, or PBMCs.

Cohorts were based on clinical histories the participants reported. Data came from immunoSEQ multiplex PCR; TCRdb stores just in-frame clones and leaves some out. This sample has roughly 140,000 clones; approximately 90% occur once, and the top ten carry roughly 1.2%. The V and J ends lost 5 bases and 6 bases respectively, with 9 bases between them. There are 12 residues in the CDR3. From germline, CDR1 is SEHNR and CDR2 FQNEAQ (reference sequence). The TCR was taken from a woman between 25 and 40 years old with acute COVID-19. The rearrangement uses TRBV7-9 and TRBJ2-3; D remains ambiguous. What was sequenced was PBMCs or T cells enriched from blood (not recorded which). The CDR3 coding sequence is TGTGCCAGCAGCACGACTCGGGATACGCAGTATTTT. Protein sequence: CASSTTRDTQYF.